This TCR beta chain was captured by sequencing in a study of T cells in women clearing cervical HPV infection (dated by TCRdb to the late 2010s). Study-wide context: The cases were 25 or so women with histologically confirmed HPV16-related CIN3 or worse, and 2 of these cases were invasive cancers. Controls were over 20 women whose single incident HPV16 infection cleared within 12 months without precancer or cancer developing. Blood from cases was collected at the visit at which the lesion was first identified, whereas blood from controls was collected once infection was no longer detected. Among cases, blood sampling came a median of approximately 150 days after lesion detection, with an interquartile range of 90 to 200 days. HLA typing was available for only a few women, so HLA type could not be excluded as a confounder. An exploratory proof-of-principle case-control study, nested within the Guanacaste HPV Natural History Study in Costa Rica, was conducted to compare TCR repertoires across cervical HPV16 outcomes. Cases were matched to controls by age within five years and by the year the sample was collected. Median age was approximately 36 years in cases versus roughly 40 in controls, and baseline characteristics did not differ significantly. The parent cohort enrolled roughly 9,400 women aged 18 or older in Guanacaste, Costa Rica, in about 1993 to 1995 and followed the women for around seven years. Five blinded duplicates per group were added as quality controls, giving 60 or so samples: 50 or so participants and some ten replicates.

There are 14 amino acids in the CDR3, from cysteine to phenylalanine inclusive. Part of the CDR3 DNA is given, 33 bases translated from base 1. Looking up the germline V gene yields CDR1 SQVTM and CDR2 ANQGSEA. V has 7 bases trimmed and J has 5 bases trimmed; junction bases matching no gene number 8. Every participant had a single incident cervical HPV16 infection, and women with prevalent HPV16 infections were excluded. Cervical HPV DNA was detected by MY09/MY11 PCR and genotyped by dot-blot hybridization. Fifteen mL of heparinized blood were centrifuged, and the buffy coat was split into aliquots, frozen at -30 degrees C, and then kept at -80 degrees C. QIAGEN kits were used to extract genomic DNA from the buffy coat specimens. The investigation overall reported the following: TRBV6-7 relative abundance was lower in cases than in controls (about 0.099% versus 0.17%; Bonferroni P = 0.0008). Because T-cell numbers per sample were unknown, differences in richness could reflect varying T-cell content rather than repertoire biology. Whether associations preceded infection or resulted from infection could not be shown with the cross-sectional design, and effector/memory subsets and HPV-specific T cells were not isolated. Across sequencing depths, CIN3+ cases showed significantly higher TCR repertoire richness than controls, but evenness did not differ between the groups. Random forest classifiers that combined richness and V gene abundances separated cases from controls with an estimated AUC of around 0.87.

TCR beta CDR3 regions were amplified by multiplex PCR using the immunoSEQ assay from an average of 1200 ng genomic DNA per sample. To correct primer bias, the assay used a complete synthetic TCR repertoire to set an amplification baseline. Amplicons were sequenced on the Illumina platform. On the study's bioinformatics: Error correction of the sequences involved clustering with frequency ratios plus a modified nearest-neighbor algorithm, after which the sequences were analyzed in the immunoSEQ Analyzer using IMGT gene definitions. At each rarefaction depth, TCR richness and evenness were averaged across 20 rarefaction repeats, and samples with fewer sequences than that depth were excluded. V, D and J gene relative abundances were compared between groups with Wilcoxon rank sum tests, applying FDR correction. An intraclass correlation of roughly 95% for TCR richness and an average of about 77% across over 65 gene segments were obtained from the blinded duplicates. TCRdb obtained this table from immuneACCESS and retained in-frame rearrangements with V and J assigned. These tables miss some clones; where compared with another copy, unresolved V genes account for less than half of the shortfall, and the remainder is unexplained. From that table come the V and J calls and clone size; the DNA was used to work out D and trimming. The table for this sample lists 30,000 to 35,000 clones. The biggest ten clones account for about 8.8% of the sample.

To note about this clone: The antigen this receptor binds is unknown. The read finishes 3 residues shy of the CDR3 end, and the germline J gene is used to complete it.

Sequencing input: blood buffy coat. Recombination linked TRBV29-1 to TRBJ2-5, with 12 middle bases fitting TRBD1. The source of this sequence is a woman aged 18-70 years with a cervical HPV16 infection that either progressed to CIN3+ or cleared (not recorded which). The CDR3 region: CSAWGQGAGETQYF. Incomplete CDR3 DNA: TGCAGCGCCTGGGGACAGGGGGCAGGGGAGACC.